The rows below give T cell receptor beta chains drawn from one sample of a study of cytomegalovirus exposure and HLA in healthy donors. Profiled with immunoSEQ multiplex PCR; TCRdb holds only in-frame clones, not every one. This table has fewer than 200,000 clones, around 80% appearing once. The sequenced sample was PBMCs. These receptor sequences come from a man aged 30-40 years in good health and CMV-seronegative. Both conserved end residues are part of each CDR3. D genes are given only for firm matches. Expanded clones are given a class, and other clones once, few, many or no size at all.

v_gene	abundance	d_gene	j_gene	CDR3nt	CDR3aa
TRBV7-3	.	TRBD2	TRBJ2-2	TGTGCCAGCAGCTTAAATAGTGGGAGGGAGGAGCTGTTTTTT	CASSLNSGREELFF
TRBV6-6	.	TRBD1	TRBJ1-4	TGTGCCAGCAGTTACTCTGGGACAGGAGGTGAAAAACTGTTTTTT	CASSYSGTGGEKLFF
TRBV2	.	TRBD2	TRBJ2-1	TGTGCCAGCAGTGATATGGCGGGAGTGGGAGGTGAGCAGTTCTTC	CASSDMAGVGGEQFF
TRBV7-9	.	.	TRBJ1-1	TGTGCCAGCAGCTTAGAATCGGACACTGAAGCTTTCTTT	CASSLESDTEAFF
TRBV30	.	TRBD1	TRBJ1-3	TGTGCCTGGACCCAAGGAGGGACAGTCATATATTTT	CAWTQGGTVIYF
TRBV28	.	TRBD2	TRBJ2-1	TGTGCCAGCAGCCCTTGGACTAGCGGGAGCAAAGGGCAGTTCTTC	CASSPWTSGSKGQFF
TRBV29-1	.	.	TRBJ2-5	TGCAGCGTCCCCCTGGGAGAAGGAGAGACCCAGTACTTC	CSVPLGEGETQYF
TRBV7-2	.	.	TRBJ2-7	TGTGCCAGCAGCCCCGGAGGGGGCCACGAGCAGTACTTC	CASSPGGGHEQYF
TRBV28	.	.	TRBJ1-1	TGTGCCATCACTTTATACATGAACACTGAAGCTTTCTTT	CAITLYMNTEAFF
TRBV28	.	.	TRBJ1-1	TGTGCCAGCAGCAAAACAGGGAACACTGAAGCTTTCTTT	CASSKTGNTEAFF
TRBV5-1	.	.	TRBJ1-2	TGCGCCAGCAGCTTGGGACAGGTTGGGGGCTACACCTTC	CASSLGQVGGYTF
TRBV21-1	.	.	TRBJ2-4	TGTGCCACCCCAAACATTCAGTGCTTC	CATPNIQCF
TRBV5-6	once	TRBD1	TRBJ1-5	TGTGCCAGCAGCTTAGGGACAGGATATCAGCCCCAGCATTTT	CASSLGTGYQPQHF
TRBV29-1	.	TRBD1	TRBJ2-7	TGCAGCGTTGATCCGGGGACAGGGCTCTACGAGCAGTACTTC	CSVDPGTGLYEQYF
TRBV5-4	.	.	TRBJ2-5	TGTGCCAGCAGCTCCTCCGGGACATCGGACTGGGAGACCCAGTACTTC	CASSSSGTSDWETQYF
TRBV18	.	.	TRBJ2-1	TGTGCCAGCTCACCAATGACGGCGGGAACTTGGGACAATGAGCAGTTCTTC	CASSPMTAGTWDNEQFF
TRBV27	few	.	TRBJ2-7	TGTGCCAGCAGTTTTCGGGGTTCCTACGAGCAGTACTTC	CASSFRGSYEQYF
TRBV9	.	TRBD2	TRBJ2-3	TGTGCCAGCAGCGTAGCTCGGACTAGCGGCACAGATACGCAGTATTTT	CASSVARTSGTDTQYF
TRBV11-2	few	.	TRBJ2-2	TGTGCCAGCAGGGGGGGGCAGCCAAACGGTCTTCCGAACACCGGGGAGCTGTTTTTT	CASRGGQPNGLPNTGELFF
TRBV9	few	TRBD1	TRBJ2-7	TGTGCCAGCAGCGAGGGCGGGACAGGAGCCTACGAGCAGTACTTC	CASSEGGTGAYEQYF
TRBV7-9	once	.	TRBJ2-1	TGTGCCAGCAGCTTAACCGGGGTCCACTTCTCCTACAATGAGCAGTTCTTC	CASSLTGVHFSYNEQFF
TRBV7-3	.	TRBD2	TRBJ2-3	TGTGCCAGCAGCCCCCGGGTAGCGGGGGGCACAGATACGCAGTATTTT	CASSPRVAGGTDTQYF
TRBV7-9	.	TRBD1	TRBJ2-1	TGTGCCAGTCATCCTACGACAGGACAGGGTTACGATGAGCAGTTCTTC	CASHPTTGQGYDEQFF
TRBV7-9	few	TRBD2	TRBJ2-5	TGTTCCAGCAGCTTTCCACTAGCGGAGGGTGGGGAGACCCAGTACTTC	CSSSFPLAEGGETQYF
TRBV10-3	once	TRBD1	TRBJ1-4	TGTGCCATCAGTGAGTGGGACAGTAATGAAAAACTGTTTTTT	CAISEWDSNEKLFF
TRBV14	.	.	TRBJ1-1	TGTGCCAGCAGCCAAGATCGGGGCACTGAAGCTTTCTTT	CASSQDRGTEAFF
TRBV27	.	TRBD1	TRBJ2-6	TGTGCCAGCAGTTTAGCCTTTTGGGACAGGGGGGCCTCAAGCTCTGGGGCCAACGTCCTGACTTTC	CASSLAFWDRGASSSGANVLTF
TRBV11-2	.	TRBD2	TRBJ2-3	TGTGCCAGCAGCTTAGTTTTTGCTAGCGGCTCCCCCACAGATACGCAGTATTTT	CASSLVFASGSPTDTQYF
TRBV6-1	few	.	TRBJ1-2	TGTGCCAGCAGTAAGGGGCTCTTCTATGGCTACACCTTC	CASSKGLFYGYTF
TRBV19	.	TRBD1	TRBJ2-5	TGTGCCAGTAGTCCGACAGGGGGCTGGGGAGAGACCCAGTACTTC	CASSPTGGWGETQYF
TRBV5-7	.	TRBD1	TRBJ1-5	TGTGCCAGCAGCTTAGGTGGGACAGGCGGCCCTTATAGCAATCAGCCCCAGCATTTT	CASSLGGTGGPYSNQPQHF
TRBV7-9	.	.	TRBJ1-2	TGTGCCAGCAGCGTCATCTCGGGCTATGGCTACACCTTC	CASSVISGYGYTF
TRBV27	.	TRBD2	TRBJ2-1	TGTGCCAGCAGTTTGCTAGCGGGAGGGCCGGGCGAGCAGTTCTTC	CASSLLAGGPGEQFF
TRBV28	.	TRBD1	TRBJ1-3	TGTGCCAGCAGTTGGGCCGGGACAGGGGGCATTCGAAACACCATATATTTT	CASSWAGTGGIRNTIYF
TRBV7-9	.	.	TRBJ1-2	TGTGCCAGCAGCTTCAACGGTGGCTACACCTTC	CASSFNGGYTF
TRBV27	.	.	TRBJ1-1	TGTGCCAGCACCCCCAGGGTTTTCAACACTGAAGCTTTCTTT	CASTPRVFNTEAFF
TRBV19	.	.	TRBJ1-2	TGTGCCAGTAGTATACAGGGGCACGACTATGGCTACACCTTC	CASSIQGHDYGYTF
TRBV4-1	.	.	TRBJ1-1	TGCGCCAGCAGCCAAGGCCTAATTCAGGGAGGGTTGGACACTGAAGCTTTCTTT	CASSQGLIQGGLDTEAFF
TRBV7-2	few	.	TRBJ2-3	TGTGCCAGCAGCCCCTCCACCCAGAGGAGCACAGATACGCAGTATTTT	CASSPSTQRSTDTQYF
TRBV7-9	.	.	TRBJ2-7	TGTGCCAGCAGCCCGGGATACGAGCAGTACTTC	CASSPGYEQYF
TRBV18	.	TRBD1	TRBJ2-1	TGTGCCAGCTCCCCGGTGGACAGGGGCGACAATGAGCAGTTCTTC	CASSPVDRGDNEQFF
TRBV19	.	.	TRBJ2-2	TGTGCCAGTAGTGAACCATTCCGGGACACGGGCGGGGAGCTGTTTTTT	CASSEPFRDTGGELFF
TRBV6-4	once	TRBD1	TRBJ1-5	TGTGCCAGCAGCTACGGACAGGGTCGACAGCCCCAGCATTTT	CASSYGQGRQPQHF
TRBV30	.	.	TRBJ2-6	TGTGCCTCTACCTCTGGGGCCAACGTCCTGACTTTC	CASTSGANVLTF
TRBV28	.	.	TRBJ2-7	TGTGCCAGCAGTTTAGCCGGGGGCTACGAGCAGTACTTC	CASSLAGGYEQYF
TRBV19	once	.	TRBJ2-3	TGTGCCAGTAGTATGGAAAGGGACACAAGCACAGATACGCAGTATTTT	CASSMERDTSTDTQYF
TRBV29-1	.	.	TRBJ2-5	TGCAGCGTTGGCCCCCCAGGGTTAGGGGAGACCCAGTACTTC	CSVGPPGLGETQYF
TRBV10-3	.	TRBD2	TRBJ2-3	TGTGCCACCGAACCGAGGAGCGGGGGGACAGATACGCAGTATTTT	CATEPRSGGTDTQYF
TRBV9	.	TRBD2	TRBJ2-2	TGTGCCAGCAGCGTAGCCCAGGGACTAGCGGTAGGCGGGGAGCTGTTTTTT	CASSVAQGLAVGGELFF